These 13 T cell receptor beta chains originate from one sample sequenced in a study of CD8 T cells in Susac syndrome. RNA, at about 0.5 to 1 ug, was reverse transcribed with random hexamers. Via MiXCR, TCRdb re-called the immunoSEQ multiplex PCR reads, giving one row per CDR3 protein. Altogether roughly 130,000 distinct CDR3 sequences are present, approximately 94% being singletons, with the ten largest covering roughly 0.13%. The specimen sequenced was CD4+ T cells from PBMCs. All receptors derive from a human donor with multiple sclerosis.

The J gene is TRBJ2-1, the V gene TRBV30; TRBD1 is a possible D gene (6 bases). Trimming left V 2 bases short and J 2 bases short, with 16 bases between. This CDR3 region has 16 residues. The germline CDR1 and CDR2 sequences are GTSNPN and SVGIG (reference sequence). The DNA for the CDR3 is TGTGCCTGGAGTCGAAACAGGGCCTTAGCCTACAATGAGCAGTTCTTC. Its protein product is CAWSRNRALAYNEQFF.

The chain joins TRBV7-9 to TRBJ1-2; TRBD1 might be the D (6 bases). There are 13 residues in the CDR3. Germline assignment: CDR1 SEHNR and CDR2 FQNEAQ (reference sequence). V was shortened by 5 bases and J by 3 bases, with 10 bases between the two germline ends. CDR3 nucleotide sequence: TGTGCCAGCAGCCCAGAGGGGGACTATGGCTACACCTTC. This encodes CASSPEGDYGYTF. The full variable domain, completed using reference TRBV7-9 and TRBJ1-2, is DTGVSQNPRHKITKRGQNVTFRCDPISEHNRLYWYRQTLGQGPEFLTYFQNEAQLEKSRLLSDRFSAERPKGSFSTLEIQRTEQGDSAMYLCASSPEGDYGYTFGSGTRLTVV.

This chain connects TRBV5-1 to TRBJ1-2; D remains unclear. V was clipped by 0 bases and J by 5 bases, with 11 bases between them. Germline V gene data show CDR1 as SGHRS and CDR2 as YFSETQ. The CDR3 consists of 14 residues. This chain's CDR3 is CASSLGALSYGYTF. CDR3 DNA: TGCGCCAGCAGCTTGGGGGCCCTCAGTTATGGCTACACCTTC.

The chain links TRBV19 to TRBJ1-5, with D possibly matching TRBD1 (5 bases). The V end lost 3 bases, the J end lost 2 bases, and 14 bases lay between the germline ends. The CDR3 is made up of 16 amino acids. Germline CDR1 and CDR2: LNHDA and SQIVND (reference sequence). CDR3 DNA: TGTGCCAGTAGTATGAGGCGGACAATGGGCAATCAGCCCCAGCATTTT. This translates into CASSMRRTMGNQPQHF. Full variable domain (outside the CDR3, taken from reference TRBV19 and TRBJ1-5): DGGITQSPKYLFRKEGQNVTLSCEQNLNHDAMYWYRQDPGQGLRLIYYSQIVNDFQKGDIAEGYSVSREKKESFPLTVTSAQKNPTAFYLCASSMRRTMGNQPQHFGDGTRLSIL.

The chain couples TRBV29-1 to TRBJ1-3; D not certain. V lost 6 bases to trimming and J lost 2 bases, with 8 bases between them. The germline V gene encodes CDR1 SQVTM and CDR2 ANQGSEA. The CDR3 extends over 12 amino acids. The CDR3 DNA reads TGCAGCGTGACTTCGCCTGGAAACACCATATATTTT. As protein: CSVTSPGNTIYF. Full variable domain (missing parts from reference TRBV29-1 and TRBJ1-3): SAVISQKPSRDICQRGTSLTIQCQVDSQVTMMFWYRQQPGQSLTLIATANQGSEATYESGFVIDKFPISRPNLTFSTLTVSNMSPEDSSIYLCSVTSPGNTIYFGEGSWLTVV.

V gene TRBV12-5 combines with J gene TRBJ1-1; no clear D. The CDR3 spans 11 residues. V gave up 3 bases and J gave up 5 bases, with 4 bases separating them. The germline V gene has CDR1 LGHNT and CDR2 FRNRAP. CDR3 amino acids: CASGLRTEAFF. CDR3 coding DNA: TGTGCTAGTGGTTTACGTACTGAAGCTTTCTTT. Complete variable domain (other parts from reference TRBV12-5 and TRBJ1-1): DARVTQTPRHKVTEMGQEVTMRCQPILGHNTVFWYRQTMMQGLELLAYFRNRAPLDDSGMPKDRFSAEMPDATLATLKIQPSEPRDSAVYFCASGLRTEAFFGQGTRLTVV.

The rearrangement joins TRBV5-6 to TRBJ1-1; D not certain. The germline V and J ends were trimmed by 3 bases and 0 bases, with 15 bases remaining between them. CDR3 length: 16 amino acids. Germline V gene sequence: CDR1 SGHDT, CDR2 YYEEEE. The CDR3 coding sequence is TGTGCCAGCAGCTCCCTGGGCGGAGCCATGAACACTGAAGCTTTCTTT. It codes for CASSSLGGAMNTEAFF.

The chain joins TRBV6-4 to TRBJ2-7; a weak D match, TRBD1 (5 bases). Deletions cut 2 bases from V and 0 bases from J, with 11 bases between. The CDR3 length is 15 residues. Per the germline V gene, CDR1 is MRHNA and CDR2 is SNTAGT. CDR3 protein: CASSDGNRSSYEQYF. Here the CDR3 DNA reads TGTGCCAGCAGTGACGGGAACAGGAGCTCCTACGAGCAGTACTTC.

The chain carries TRBV19 and TRBJ1-2; 10 bases fit TRBD1. V dropped 4 bases and J dropped 2; count of bases not matched to a gene: 4. This CDR3 is built from 15 residues. The germline V gene encodes CDR1 LNHDA and CDR2 SQIVND (reference sequence). The CDR3 coding sequence is TGTGCCAGTAGTAGCCGGGACAGGGGAAACTATGGCTACACCTTC. It specifies CASSSRDRGNYGYTF.

The chain employs TRBV20-1 and TRBJ2-7, with 8 bases lining up with TRBD1. The CDR3 is made up of 11 amino acids. Losses at the gene ends were 5 bases for V and 7 bases for J; bases not matched to a gene: 4. Germline assignment: CDR1 DFQATT and CDR2 SNEGSKA (reference sequence). The DNA of the CDR3 is TGCAGTGCTTTACAGGGGGTGGAGCAGTACTTC. It yields the protein CSALQGVEQYF.

V usage is TRBV7-9 and J usage is TRBJ1-5; 7 bases line up with TRBD1. Germline CDR1 and CDR2: SEHNR and FQNEAQ (reference sequence). There are 13 residues in the CDR3. V lost 11 bases, J lost 0 bases, and 4 bases stayed unmatched. CDR3 DNA: TGTGCCTCCACAGGGGTTAGCAATCAGCCCCAGCATTTT. It specifies CASTGVSNQPQHF.

The chain links TRBV6-5 to TRBJ1-3, with D perhaps TRBD1 (6 bases). The V end was cut by 6 bases, the J end by 7 bases, with 16 bases between. CDR1 is MNHEY, CDR2 SVGAGI, per germline. The CDR3 runs to 14 residues. CDR3 in amino acids: CASRPEGGRNTIYF. In DNA form, the CDR3 reads TGTGCCAGCAGACCTGAAGGGGGGCGGAACACCATATATTTT.

V is TRBV5-4 and J is TRBJ2-5; D not resolved. The CDR3 contains 16 residues. Germline V gene data show CDR1 as SGHNT and CDR2 as YYREEE (reference sequence). Between the trimmed V and J ends, which lost 1 base and 5 bases, there was a span of 18 bases. The CDR3 sequence is CASSLSDSRGLETQYF. Written as DNA, the CDR3 is TGTGCCAGCAGCTTGTCAGACTCCCGAGGATTGGAGACCCAGTACTTC. Full variable domain (rest looked up from reference TRBV5-4 and TRBJ2-5): ETGVTQSPTHLIKTRGQQVTLRCSSQSGHNTVSWYQQALGQGPQFIFQYYREEENGRGNFPPRFSGLQFPNYSSELNVNALELDDSALYLCASSLSDSRGLETQYFGPGTRLLVL.